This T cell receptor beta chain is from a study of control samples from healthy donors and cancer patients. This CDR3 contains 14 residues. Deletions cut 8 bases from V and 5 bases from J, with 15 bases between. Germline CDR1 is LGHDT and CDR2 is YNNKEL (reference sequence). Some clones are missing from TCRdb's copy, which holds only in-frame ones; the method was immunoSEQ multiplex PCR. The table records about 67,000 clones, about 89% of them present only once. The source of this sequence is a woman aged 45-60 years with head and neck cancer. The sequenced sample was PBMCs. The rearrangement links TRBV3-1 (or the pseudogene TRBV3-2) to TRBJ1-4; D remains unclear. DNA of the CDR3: TGTGCCAGCCGTTCCCGATCCCTCAATGAAAAACTGTTTTTT. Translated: CASRSRSLNEKLFF.